This T cell receptor (beta chain) is from a study of shared clonotypes between healthy human individuals. Study-wide findings and caveats: Collection of samples was limited to blood; tissue repertoires likely differ. Naive subsets generally had larger estimated richness than memory subsets. Donor scarcity curtailed the genetic and exposure-history diversity represented herein.

V shed 8 bases, J shed 4 bases, and the junction held 17 bases outside the gene matches. Germline loops: CDR1 MDHEN, CDR2 SYDVKM. The CDR3 consists of 16 residues. The data were produced by immunoSEQ multiplex PCR, yet TCRdb's version contains in-frame clones alone and is incomplete. This sample has 2 million to 2.5 million clones, with roughly 90% found just once. Points on this clone: The antigen is undetermined.

The source is a man aged 18 to 30 in good health. Some clones in this sample may be carry-over from other donors' samples. This chain links TRBV28 with TRBJ2-7; TRBD1 matches 7 bases. Sequences were obtained from naive CD4+ T cells from PBMCs. As to subset: CD45RA+ positively selected. The CDR3 spells CASASPGQRDGYEQYF. DNA for the CDR3: TGTGCCAGCGCCTCACCGGGACAGAGGGATGGGTACGAGCAGTACTTC.